The 17 T cell receptor beta chains in this list originate from one sample, sequenced in a study of immune cell composition in non-small cell lung cancer. Method: immunoSEQ multiplex PCR; TCRdb's copy keeps in-frame clones and lacks some. The data contain fewer than 3,500 clones, around 85% of them singletons. Sequences were obtained from lung tumor tissue. Source of these receptors: a human donor with non-small cell lung cancer.

The chain couples TRBV18 to TRBJ2-1; D unresolved. Looked up from germline, CDR1 is KGHSH and CDR2 is LQKENI. This CDR3 region has 12 residues. With 5 bases removed from V and 4 bases from J, the gap between germline ends came to 6 bases. This CDR3 reads CASSSEYNEQFF. In DNA form, the CDR3 reads TGTGCCAGCTCAAGCGAGTACAATGAGCAGTTCTTC. Combining the CDR3 with reference TRBV18 and TRBJ2-1 gives the whole variable domain NAGVMQNPRHLVRRRGQEARLRCSPMKGHSHVYWYRQLPEEGLKFMVYLQKENIIDESGMPKERFSAEFPKEGPSILRIQQVVRGDSAAYFCASSSEYNEQFFGPGTRLTVL.

The V call is TRBV19, the J call TRBJ2-1, with 9 bases identical to TRBD1. Germline V gives CDR1 LNHDA, CDR2 SQIVND (reference sequence). V was clipped by 4 bases and J by 4 bases; unmatched bases: 5. There are 15 residues in the CDR3. CDR3 in amino acids: CASSTSGTGYNEQFF. CDR3 nucleotides: TGTGCCAGTAGTACCTCCGGGACAGGGTACAATGAGCAGTTCTTC.

This chain connects TRBV19 to TRBJ1-2, with D maybe TRBD1 (6 bases). V lost 3 bases and J lost 8, with 16 bases in between. Germline V lookup: CDR1 LNHDA, CDR2 SQIVND (reference sequence). The CDR3 has 14 amino acids. Written as DNA, the CDR3 is TGTGCCAGTAGTATCCTAGGACAGCAGGGAGGCTACACCTTC. Residues: CASSILGQQGGYTF.

To note about this clone: The sample contains more than one DNA sequence encoding this CDR3. The V call is TRBV7-8, the J call TRBJ1-1, with D possibly TRBD1 on 6 matching bases. Trimming removed 6 bases from V and 0 bases from J, with 11 bases in between. Germline CDR1 is SGHVS and CDR2 is FQNEAQ. This CDR3 is built from 14 residues. The CDR3 region has the DNA TGTGCCAGCAGTTTTGGACAGATGAACACTGAAGCTTTCTTT. This gives the protein CASSFGQMNTEAFF.

This clone has only a few counts. The chain uses TRBV7-2 and TRBJ1-5, with D possibly being TRBD1 (6 bases). Trimming removed 5 bases from V and 4 bases from J, with 18 bases in between. Germline CDR1 is SGHTA and CDR2 is FQGNSA. This CDR3 spans 16 amino acids. The CDR3 sequence is CASSPEQGRGNQPQHF. The CDR3, as DNA: TGTGCCAGCAGCCCCGAACAGGGTCGGGGTAATCAGCCCCAGCATTTT. Full variable domain (outside the CDR3, taken from reference TRBV7-2 and TRBJ1-5): GAGVSQSPSNKVTEKGKDVELRCDPISGHTALYWYRQSLGQGLEFLIYFQGNSAPDKSGLPSDRFSAERTGGSVSTLTIQRTQQEDSAVYLCASSPEQGRGNQPQHFGDGTRLSIL.

The chain joins TRBV10-1 to TRBJ1-1; TRBD1 agrees at 8 bases. CDR3 length equals 12 residues. Germline V gives CDR1 WNHNN, CDR2 SYGVQD (reference sequence). V was pared by 8 bases and J by 1 base, with 0 bases of the junction left unmatched. CDR3 in DNA: TGCGCCAGCGGGACAGGGAACACTGAAGCTTTCTTT. Its translation is CASGTGNTEAFF.

V gene TRBV19 combines with J gene TRBJ2-7; TRBD2 matches at 8 bases. V lost 6 bases to trimming and J lost 2 bases; unmatched junction nucleotides: 6. In germline, CDR1 is LNHDA, CDR2 SQIVND (reference sequence). The length of the CDR3 is 14 residues. CDR3 sequence (DNA): TGTGCCAGTAGCCCGGGACTAGGGACCTACGAGCAGTACTTC. Protein: CASSPGLGTYEQYF.

The chain couples TRBV5-1 to TRBJ2-7; TRBD1 agrees at 7 bases. With V trimmed by 4 bases and J by 5 bases, 15 bases remained unmatched. In germline, CDR1 is SGHRS, CDR2 YFSETQ. The CDR3 consists of 16 residues. The CDR3 spells CASSQQVGRGFNEQYF. The CDR3 nucleotides read TGCGCCAGCAGCCAACAAGTGGGCAGGGGGTTCAACGAGCAGTACTTC.

The chain employs TRBV2 and TRBJ1-2, with 9 bases identical to TRBD1. Unmatched junction bases numbered 7, after V lost 1 base and J lost 4 bases. There are 16 residues in the CDR3. Germline lookup yields CDR1 SNHLY and CDR2 FYNNEI. Written as DNA, the CDR3 is TGTGCCAGCAGTGAAGGGGGGGGACAGGGCGCCTATGGCTACACCTTC. Amino acids: CASSEGGGQGAYGYTF.

This clone was observed a handful of times. The genes are TRBV18 and TRBJ2-6, with 8 bases matching TRBD1. Trimming took 3 bases from V and 5 from J; bases not matched to a gene: 3. CDR3 length: 15 residues. CDR1 and CDR2 (germline): KGHSH, LQKENI. The CDR3 DNA follows: TGTGCCAGCTCACCCGACAGGGGACGGGCCAACGTCCTGACTTTC. It is translated as CASSPDRGRANVLTF.

The CDR3: CASSGGQYTDTQYF. The DNA of the CDR3 is TGTGCCAGCAGCGGGGGACAGTACACAGATACGCAGTATTTT. This chain uses TRBV5-8 with TRBJ2-3; 7 bases agree with TRBD1. Germline V CDR1 and CDR2: SGHTS, YDEGEE. V lost 4 bases, J lost 2 bases, and 4 bases stayed unmatched. This CDR3 has 14 amino acids.

The chain employs TRBV2 and TRBJ2-3; tentatively, D is TRBD2 (5 bases). V shed 7 bases and J shed 4 bases, with 18 bases lying between them. This CDR3 region has 15 residues. The germline V gene encodes CDR1 SNHLY and CDR2 FYNNEI. The chain's CDR3 is CASKGLERVADTQYF. Here the CDR3 DNA reads TGTGCCAGCAAGGGATTGGAGAGGGTCGCAGATACGCAGTATTTT.

The chain uses TRBV11-2 and TRBJ1-1; 7 bases fit TRBD1. Germline-derived CDR1 and CDR2 are SGHAT and FQNNGV. The CDR3 extends over 14 amino acids. Unmatched junction bases numbered 2, after V lost 4 bases and J lost 0 bases. DNA for the CDR3: TGTGCCAGCAGCTGGGGACAGATGAACACTGAAGCTTTCTTT. It encodes CASSWGQMNTEAFF. The full variable domain, rest sourced from reference TRBV11-2 and TRBJ1-1, is EAGVAQSPRYKIIEKRQSVAFWCNPISGHATLYWYQQILGQGPKLLIQFQNNGVVDDSQLPKDRFSAERLKGVDSTLKIQPAKLEDSAVYLCASSWGQMNTEAFFGQGTRLTVV.

V and J are TRBV5-1 and TRBJ2-7; 8 nucleotides match TRBD1. The V gene's germline CDR1 is SGHRS and CDR2 YFSETQ. J was trimmed by 5 bases and V by 2 bases; bases with no gene match: 3. This CDR3 region has 13 residues. CDR3 nucleotides: TGCGCCAGCAGCTTAGGACAGGGTGACGAGCAGTACTTC. Residues: CASSLGQGDEQYF.

This clone was detected only a few times. The V call is TRBV6-1, the J call TRBJ1-6; D gene uncertain. There are 12 residues in the CDR3. Trimming removed 6 bases at V and 8 bases at J, with 8 bases between. Germline CDR1 is MNHNS and CDR2 is SASEGT. In DNA, the CDR3 is TGTGCCAGCAGGCGGGATTATTCACCCCTCCACTTT. It translates to CASRRDYSPLHF.

This clone was observed a single time. The chain uses TRBV18 and TRBJ2-7, with TRBD1 identical over 10 bases. V shed 2 bases and J 6 bases; nucleotides not matched to a gene: 4. The germline CDR1 and CDR2 sequences are KGHSH and LQKENI. CDR3 length: 14 residues. CDR3 region: CASSPRTGGGEQYF. The CDR3 nucleotides are TGTGCCAGCTCACCAAGGACAGGGGGAGGCGAGCAGTACTTC.

The chain recombines TRBV10-1 with TRBJ2-3; 8 bases match TRBD2. Germline V gene data show CDR1 as WNHNN and CDR2 as SYGVQD (reference sequence). The length of the CDR3 is 16 residues. Trimming took 6 bases from V and 1 from J; bases not matched to a gene: 9. This CDR3 reads CASSSGSGGGTDTQYF. DNA for the CDR3: TGCGCCAGCAGCTCCGGGTCGGGGGGGGGCACAGATACGCAGTATTTT.